The 10 T cell receptor beta chains below were found in one sample sequenced in a study of cytomegalovirus exposure and HLA in healthy donors. The table came from immunoSEQ multiplex PCR; TCRdb's copy has only in-frame clones and leaves some out. Here the sample spans fewer than 300,000 clones, approximately 88% being singletons. Sequenced input: PBMCs. The source of these receptors is a young woman in good health and CMV-seronegative.

V gene TRBV5-4 combines with J gene TRBJ1-2; 9 bases agree with TRBD1. The germline gives CDR1 SGHNT, CDR2 YYREEE (reference sequence). The CDR3 runs to 13 residues. Unmatched junction bases numbered 5, after V lost 4 bases and J lost 7 bases. CDR3 sequence (DNA): TGTGCCAGCAGCAGGGGACAGGGCGCTGGCTACACCTTC. This gives the protein CASSRGQGAGYTF.

As to this clone: The identical CDR3 is also encoded by other nucleotide sequences in the sample. CDR3 nucleotide sequence: TGCGCCAGCAGCTCGGGACAGGGAAACACTGAAGCTTTCTTT. It is translated as CASSSGQGNTEAFF. The chain carries TRBV5-1 and TRBJ1-1; 9 bases are a match to TRBD1. V lost 3 bases to trimming and J lost 2 bases; unmatched junction nucleotides: 2. The CDR3 sequence is 14 residues long. Germline V lookup: CDR1 SGHRS, CDR2 YFSETQ.

The CDR3 region is CASTVGPNYGYTF. The CDR3 DNA reads as TGTGCCAGTACCGTGGGGCCGAACTATGGCTACACCTTC. The J gene is TRBJ1-2, the V gene TRBV2, with a weak D call TRBD1 (5 bases). CDR1 and CDR2 from the germline V gene are SNHLY and FYNNEI. V lost 9 bases to trimming and J lost 2 bases, with 13 bases between them. This CDR3 spans 13 amino acids.

V usage is TRBV28 and J usage is TRBJ1-2, with 10 bases fitting TRBD1. Germline V gene lookup returns CDR1 MDHEN and CDR2 SYDVKM. The V gene end was trimmed by 3 bases and the J gene end by 5 bases; junction bases not matched to a gene: 6. CDR3 length equals 15 residues. As DNA, the CDR3 is TGTGCCAGCAGTTTCCGGGACAGGGGTTGGTATGGCTACACCTTC. It specifies CASSFRDRGWYGYTF.

CDR3 sequence (DNA): TGTGCCAGCAGCTTGGAGGGCGGGAGCACAGATACGCAGTATTTT. Its translation: CASSLEGGSTDTQYF. The chain couples TRBV5-4 to TRBJ2-3; TRBD2 might be the D (5 bases). The germline V and J ends were trimmed by 0 bases and 0 bases, with 8 bases remaining between them. This CDR3 is built from 15 residues. The V gene's germline CDR1 is SGHNT and CDR2 YYREEE (reference sequence).

V usage is TRBV9 and J usage is TRBJ2-5; TRBD2 matches 12 bases. The CDR3 consists of 15 residues. The junction had 5 bases not matched to a gene; V was cut back by 3 bases and J by 5 bases. Germline V gives CDR1 SGDLS, CDR2 YYNGEE. The CDR3 sequence is CASSAGLAGRETQYF. The CDR3, as DNA: TGTGCCAGCAGCGCAGGACTAGCGGGACGGGAGACCCAGTACTTC.

The chain is built from TRBV28 and TRBJ2-1; TRBD2 aligns across 8 bases. Germline assignment: CDR1 MDHEN and CDR2 SYDVKM. CDR3 length: 16 amino acids. V dropped 2 bases and J dropped 0; count of bases not matched to a gene: 3. For the CDR3, the DNA is TGTGCCAGCAGTTTAATGAGCGGGAGCTCCTACAATGAGCAGTTCTTC. This gives the protein CASSLMSGSSYNEQFF.

V and J are TRBV5-4 and TRBJ2-3; 8 nucleotides line up with TRBD1. The CDR3 has 18 residues. The germline gives CDR1 SGHNT, CDR2 YYREEE (reference sequence). J gave up 6 bases and V 4 bases, and 19 bases lay outside the gene matches. CDR3 nucleotides: TGTGCCAGCAGCGCCTGGGACAGGCGAAGTGTAACCGGGGATACGCAGTATTTT. This translates into CASSAWDRRSVTGDTQYF. The full variable domain, rest sourced from reference TRBV5-4 and TRBJ2-3, is ETGVTQSPTHLIKTRGQQVTLRCSSQSGHNTVSWYQQALGQGPQFIFQYYREEENGRGNFPPRFSGLQFPNYSSELNVNALELDDSALYLCASSAWDRRSVTGDTQYFGPGTRLTVL.

The chain couples TRBV10-3 to TRBJ2-1, with 7 bases that match TRBD2. Germline values: CDR1 ENHRY, CDR2 SYGVKD. The CDR3 is made up of 12 amino acids. The junction had 4 bases not matched to a gene; V was cut back by 5 bases and J by 9 bases. The chain's CDR3 is CAISTSEREQFF. CDR3 sequence (DNA): TGTGCCATCAGTACTAGCGAACGTGAGCAGTTCTTC.

V is TRBV7-8 and J is TRBJ1-2, with D possibly TRBD1 on 6 matching bases. Germline V gene lookup returns CDR1 SGHVS and CDR2 FQNEAQ. The CDR3 is 13 amino acids. V dropped 5 bases and J dropped 10 bases, with 17 bases sitting between them. In DNA, the CDR3 is TGTGCCAGCAGCAAAACAGGGAATCAGGACTACACCTTC. Its protein is CASSKTGNQDYTF.